A single T cell receptor (beta chain) is shown here with its context. Its antigen is as yet unknown. This entry comes from a study of T cell responses to AZD1222 COVID-19 vaccine. Points from the study as a whole: Unmutated regions of variants are reportedly targeted by nearly half of spike-specific TCRs. Rises in breadth and depth of Spike-specific TCRs came after two AZD1222 doses.

The trim removed 5 bases at V and 4 bases at J, leaving 5 bases unmatched. The length of the CDR3 is 14 residues. Germline loops: CDR1 KGHSH, CDR2 LQKENI. Sequencing was performed with immunoSEQ multiplex PCR; in TCRdb, only in-frame clones are kept and a portion is missing. The sample holds about 160,000 clones, about 90% seen once. The chain employs TRBV18 and TRBJ1-3; 7 bases are shared with TRBD1. The receptor was isolated from an adult in good health. The sample in question was peripheral blood, obtained on day 0 of MenACWY control vaccination. The CDR3 region is CASSSTGVGNTIYF. Written as DNA, the CDR3 is TGTGCCAGCTCATCCACAGGGGTCGGAAACACCATATATTTT.